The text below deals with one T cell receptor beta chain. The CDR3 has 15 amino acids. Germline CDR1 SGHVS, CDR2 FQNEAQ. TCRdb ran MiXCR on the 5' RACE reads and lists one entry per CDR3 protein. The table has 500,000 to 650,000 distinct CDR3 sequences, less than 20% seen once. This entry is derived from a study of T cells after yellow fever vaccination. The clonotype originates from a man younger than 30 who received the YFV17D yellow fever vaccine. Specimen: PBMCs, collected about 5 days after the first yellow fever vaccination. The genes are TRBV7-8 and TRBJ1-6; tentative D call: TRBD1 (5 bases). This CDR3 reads CASSQTPDKDTPLHF. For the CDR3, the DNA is TGTGCAAGTAGTCAGACGCCGGACAAAGATACACCCCTCCACTTT.